This T cell receptor (beta chain) was sequenced in a study of T cell repertoires in cytomegalovirus infection. V lost 0 bases and J lost 6; bases outside the gene matches: 8. CDR3 length equals 16 residues. The V gene's germline CDR1 is MNHNS and CDR2 SASEGT. Whole-study results and caveats: In two of eight donors, the top clonotype was HLA-C-restricted CMV-specific.

TCRdb called the reads again in MiXCR, with one record for every CDR3 protein. The data contain some 680,000 distinct CDR3 sequences, about a third of them singletons. As for this clonotype: Its antigen is still unknown.

The V call is TRBV6-1, the J call TRBJ2-7; the match to TRBD2 covers 10 bases. The specimen sequenced was PBMCs. The origin of this receptor is a human donor in good health (CMV status not recorded). Some clones in this sample may be carry-over from other donors' samples. The CDR3: CASSEAPLAGKGEQYF. Here the CDR3 DNA reads TGTGCCAGCAGTGAAGCCCCACTAGCGGGGAAAGGCGAGCAGTACTTC.